This T cell receptor beta chain was found in a study of vaccination effects on CD4 cells after COVID-19. Study as a whole: Cultures used around 1.8 million PBMC per well, 9.5 to 10 IU/ml IL-2 and around 9.8 ug/ml peptides.

Points on this clone: The antigen is undetermined.

The protocol was immunoSEQ multiplex PCR, while the TCRdb copy is restricted to in-frame clones and leaves out a portion. The table records more than 60,000 clones, 74% of them present only once. The study, taken as a whole, reports: Convalescent patients were few in the study, and early post-infection timepoints were absent. Common cold coronaviruses were cross-recognized by only 1 of 255 vaccine-induced clones in healthy vaccinees.

Trimming left V 5 bases short and J 4 bases short, with 9 bases between. The CDR3 has 12 residues. The germline gives CDR1 MNHEY, CDR2 SVGEGT. After more than 9 days in culture, the CD4+ T cells were isolated. Two-dose BNT162b2 or mRNA-1273 vaccination was given to participants. Neither prior SARS-CoV-2 infection nor positive nucleocapsid antibodies were present in the vaccine recipients. The starting material was CD4+ T cells from PBMCs cultured without peptide, obtained after COVID-19 vaccination. The J gene is TRBJ2-7, the V gene TRBV6-2 or TRBV6-3; D might be TRBD1 (5 bases). This clonotype was sampled from a human donor who received a COVID-19 vaccine. Here the CDR3 reads CASSGQGYEQYV. Here the CDR3 DNA reads TGTGCCAGCAGTGGCCAGGGTTACGAGCAGTACGTC.